This T cell receptor beta chain stems from a study of cytomegalovirus exposure and HLA in healthy donors. General observations from the study: Three CMV-associated chains were confirmed in vitro to be specific for CMV antigens. Some TCR beta chains (roughly 150 of them) were listed as cytomegalovirus-associated. Subsequent analysis of the roughly 120 validation repertoires found a tendency for first-cohort TCR clusters to co-occur.

The germline CDR1 and CDR2 sequences are SGHRS and YFSETQ. This CDR3 has 15 residues. J was trimmed by 5 bases and V by 4 bases; bases with no gene match: 6. The validation cohort, a group of 100 to 150 subjects, included the donors and was separate from the approximately 670-subject first cohort. A note on this clone: Its antigen is currently unknown.

Sequencing was performed with immunoSEQ multiplex PCR; in TCRdb, only in-frame clones are kept and a portion is missing. The repertoire consists of 170,000 or so clones, with around 82% occurring once and the leading ten covering 2.8%. This chain links TRBV5-1 with TRBJ2-2; 9 bases fit TRBD1. This sequence originates from a woman between 18 and 29 years old in good health and CMV-seropositive. The sequencing sample was made of PBMCs. Here the CDR3 reads CASSLGQGKTGELFF. CDR3 coding DNA: TGCGCCAGCAGCCTGGGACAGGGTAAAACCGGGGAGCTGTTTTTT.